Listed below are T cell receptor beta chains from one sample, sequenced in a study of shared clonotypes between healthy human individuals. TCRdb keeps only in-frame clones here, not all; method: immunoSEQ multiplex PCR. This sample yields roughly 1 million clones, of which around 75% are seen a single time; around 1.5% belongs to the top ten. The sequencing input was memory CD4+ T cells sorted from blood. All receptors derive from a man aged 18-30 years in good health. Both conserved end residues are part of each CDR3. D genes are given only for firm matches. Size values are once, few and many counts, or a class for expanded clones, and some rows have none.

cdr3_length d_call j_call clone_size v_call cdr3_nt cdr3_aa
13 - TRBJ1-4 few TRBV5-6 TGTGCCAGCAGCAAACCGAGTAATGAAAAACTGTTTTTT CASSKPSNEKLFF
12 TRBD1 TRBJ1-2 - TRBV5-6 TGTGCCAGCAGCAAAAGGGACAGCCGATACGCCTTC CASSKRDSRYAF
12 - TRBJ2-1 - TRBV5-4 TGTGCCAGCAGCTTGGACCGTTCGGAGCAGTTCTTC CASSLDRSEQFF
14 - TRBJ2-5 - TRBV30 TGTGCCTGTATTCCGGGGGGCTTCGGGGAGACCCAGTACTTC CACIPGGFGETQYF
12 - TRBJ2-6 - TRBV19 TGTGCCAGTAGTATAGGGGCCAACGTCCTGACTTTC CASSIGANVLTF
15 TRBD2 TRBJ2-7 - TRBV5-1 TGCGCCAGCAGCACGACTAGCGGGAGAGGCTACGAGCAGTACTTC CASSTTSGRGYEQYF
12 - TRBJ1-6 few TRBV7-2 TGTGCCAGCAGCTTCCCCCTTTCACCCCTCCACTTT CASSFPLSPLHF
17 - TRBJ1-2 - TRBV7-9 TGTGCCAGCAGCTCCCGAATTCAGGGTACAGCTAACTATGGCTACACCTTC CASSSRIQGTANYGYTF
14 - TRBJ2-7 - TRBV6-6 TGTGCCAGCAGAAATACCTTCGACAGTTACGAGCAGTACTTC CASRNTFDSYEQYF
13 - TRBJ1-5 - TRBV6-5 TGTGCCAGCAGTTACAGGGACAATCAGCCCCAGCATTTT CASSYRDNQPQHF
13 - TRBJ2-7 once TRBV6-6 TGTGCCAGCAGTTACATGAGAACCTACGAGCAGTACTTC CASSYMRTYEQYF
15 TRBD1 TRBJ1-6 - TRBV28 TGTGCCATCCGAGGGGGGACAGGGAATAATTCACCCCTCCACTTT CAIRGGTGNNSPLHF
15 - TRBJ2-6 - TRBV28 TGTGCCAGCAGTTTGAGGGGGTCGGGGGCCAACGTCCTGACTTTC CASSLRGSGANVLTF
16 - TRBJ2-7 few TRBV11-2 TGTGCCAGCAGCTCAAACCGAGTAAGTGGGATAAGCGAGCAGTACTTC CASSSNRVSGISEQYF
11 - TRBJ2-3 - TRBV29-1 TGCAGCGCCGTGAGCACAGATACGCAGTATTTT CSAVSTDTQYF
17 TRBD2 TRBJ2-7 few TRBV5-1 TGCGCCAGCAGCTTGAGGGGGGCTAGCGGGAGCTCCTACGAGCAGTACTTC CASSLRGASGSSYEQYF
15 - TRBJ2-2 - TRBV5-4 TGTGCCAGCAGCGCCCTAACTACGGACACCGGGGAGCTGTTTTTT CASSALTTDTGELFF
15 - TRBJ1-5 - TRBV19 TGTGCCAGCAGACCAGAGTTTTCGGTCAATCAGCCCCAGCATTTT CASRPEFSVNQPQHF
14 TRBD1 TRBJ2-2 - TRBV6-1 TGTGCCAGCAGTTGGGACAGGAACACCGGGGAGCTGTTTTTT CASSWDRNTGELFF
15 - TRBJ1-1 - TRBV19 TGTGCCAGTAGCATCGGTCGAAAGCTTAACACTGAAGCTTTCTTT CASSIGRKLNTEAFF
15 TRBD2 TRBJ2-7 - TRBV7-9 TGTGCCAGCAGCCAGCGGGGCGGGAGGTTTGTCGAGCAGTACTTC CASSQRGGRFVEQYF
12 - TRBJ1-5 - TRBV27 TGTGCCAGCAGTTCGGCAGGGGAGCCCCAGCATTTT CASSSAGEPQHF
16 TRBD1 TRBJ1-3 - TRBV25-1 TGTGCCAGCAGTGACCTGGGACAGGGGGCTGGAAACACCATATATTTT CASSDLGQGAGNTIYF
11 - TRBJ1-1 - TRBV20-1 TGCAGTGTTGTTCAAGAGGGGGTCGCTTTCTTT CSVVQEGVAFF
15 - TRBJ1-3 - TRBV28 TGTGCCAGCAGCTACCGGCCTTTTTCTGGAAACACCATATATTTT CASSYRPFSGNTIYF
15 - TRBJ1-5 - TRBV6-5 TGTGCCAGCCGCCGGATAGGGGGTGCAAATCAGCCCCAGCATTTT CASRRIGGANQPQHF